In its sample, the clone carrying this T cell receptor (beta chain) was seen many times. These data come from a study of Graves' ophthalmopathy and Graves' hyperthyroidism. RNA transcripts yielded amplified TCR beta CDR3 regions. A first-round RT-PCR used HTBI primers, followed by a second-round multiplex PCR. TCRdb re-called the multiplex PCR reads through MiXCR, storing one row per CDR3 protein. The sample has about 480,000 distinct CDR3 sequences; approximately 15% are singletons. Diagnosis relied on clinical symptoms, serum thyroxine, TRAb, thyroid ultrasound and orbital computed tomography. The CDR3 loop spans 13 amino acids. CDR1 is SEHNR and CDR2 is FQNEAQ in the germline V gene (reference sequence). V was pared by 7 bases and J by 4 bases, with 10 bases between.

This receptor was identified in a woman between 25 and 40 years old with Graves' ophthalmopathy. Sequencing was carried out using blood. The rearrangement links TRBV7-9 to TRBJ2-2; a possible D gene is TRBD1 (5 bases). This CDR3 reads CASNHRTTGELFF. The CDR3, as DNA: TGTGCCAGCAACCACAGGACCACCGGGGAGCTGTTTTTT.